A selection of T cell receptor beta chains follows, all from one sample in a study of blood T cells in healthy people across ages. MiXCR was run by TCRdb on the 5' RACE reads, yielding one entry per CDR3 protein. The profile covers 700,000 or so distinct CDR3 sequences, with about a fifth appearing a single time and under 25% taken by the ten largest. The sequenced sample consisted of blood. These receptors were taken from a man aged 65 to 85 in good health. CDR3s include the opening cysteine and the closing phenylalanine or tryptophan. The order of the fields is CDR3 protein, D gene, V gene, J gene. A D gene is named only where the DNA matches it firmly.

CDR3aa: CAGEDTGELFF; d_gene: NA; v_gene: TRBV7-9; j_gene: TRBJ2-2
CDR3aa: CASSQGRDSNYGYTF; d_gene: NA; v_gene: TRBV4-1; j_gene: TRBJ1-2
CDR3aa: CASSSSGGVYGYTF; d_gene: NA; v_gene: TRBV5-5; j_gene: TRBJ1-2
CDR3aa: CASTMLGSGSTDTQYF; d_gene: NA; v_gene: TRBV5-5; j_gene: TRBJ2-3
CDR3aa: CATSTGTVNTEAFF; d_gene: TRBD1; v_gene: TRBV15; j_gene: TRBJ1-1
CDR3aa: CASSLDSGSYIQYF; d_gene: TRBD2; v_gene: TRBV12-3/TRBV12-4; j_gene: TRBJ2-4
CDR3aa: CASVTGEGGYTF; d_gene: TRBD1; v_gene: TRBV6-6; j_gene: TRBJ1-2
CDR3aa: CSAPRDSTDTQYF; d_gene: NA; v_gene: TRBV29-1; j_gene: TRBJ2-3
CDR3aa: CATSDQGAVSNQPQHF; d_gene: TRBD1; v_gene: TRBV24-1; j_gene: TRBJ1-5
CDR3aa: CASSLWGAKETQYF; d_gene: NA; v_gene: TRBV7-2; j_gene: TRBJ2-5
CDR3aa: CASKLDLFQGADTQYF; d_gene: NA; v_gene: TRBV5-1; j_gene: TRBJ2-3
CDR3aa: CASSVGLGANEKLFF; d_gene: NA; v_gene: TRBV9; j_gene: TRBJ1-4
CDR3aa: CASSRDRAGTF; d_gene: TRBD1; v_gene: TRBV7-9; j_gene: TRBJ1-2
CDR3aa: CASSSRGAGNTIYF; d_gene: TRBD1; v_gene: TRBV7-2; j_gene: TRBJ1-3
CDR3aa: CSASRIGQFF; d_gene: NA; v_gene: TRBV20-1; j_gene: NA
CDR3aa: CASSSIYGGPAEAFF; d_gene: NA; v_gene: TRBV28; j_gene: TRBJ1-1
CDR3aa: CAINSYRSYEQYF; d_gene: NA; v_gene: TRBV10-3; j_gene: TRBJ2-7
CDR3aa: CASSYSGTGGENTQYF; d_gene: TRBD1; v_gene: TRBV6-5; j_gene: TRBJ2-3
CDR3aa: CASTLSGERSEQFF; d_gene: TRBD2; v_gene: TRBV12-3/TRBV12-4; j_gene: TRBJ2-1
CDR3aa: CSVVETTGDTQYF; d_gene: NA; v_gene: TRBV29-1; j_gene: TRBJ2-3
CDR3aa: CASSSSGGTNEKLFF; d_gene: NA; v_gene: TRBV7-2; j_gene: TRBJ1-4
CDR3aa: CASTLSRGPGINEQFF; d_gene: TRBD1; v_gene: TRBV27; j_gene: NA
CDR3aa: CASTRGRGTGELFF; d_gene: NA; v_gene: TRBV2; j_gene: TRBJ2-2
CDR3aa: CASGLKVMNTEAFF; d_gene: NA; v_gene: TRBV5-1; j_gene: TRBJ1-1
CDR3aa: CSARPGNTEAFF; d_gene: NA; v_gene: TRBV29-1; j_gene: TRBJ1-1